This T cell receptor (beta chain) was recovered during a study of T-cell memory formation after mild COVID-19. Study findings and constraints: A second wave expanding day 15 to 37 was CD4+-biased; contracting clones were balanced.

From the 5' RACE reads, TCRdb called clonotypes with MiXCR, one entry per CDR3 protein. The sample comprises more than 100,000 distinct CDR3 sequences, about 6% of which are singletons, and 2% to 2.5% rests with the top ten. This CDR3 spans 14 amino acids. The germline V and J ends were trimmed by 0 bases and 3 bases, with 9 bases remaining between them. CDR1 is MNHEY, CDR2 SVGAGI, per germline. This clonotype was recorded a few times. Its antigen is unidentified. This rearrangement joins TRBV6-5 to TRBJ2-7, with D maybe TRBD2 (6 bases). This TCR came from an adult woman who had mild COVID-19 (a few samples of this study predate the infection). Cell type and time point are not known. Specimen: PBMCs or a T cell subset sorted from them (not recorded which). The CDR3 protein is CASSYSVGGYEQYF. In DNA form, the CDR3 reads TGTGCCAGCAGTTACTCAGTGGGGGGCTACGAGCAGTACTTC.